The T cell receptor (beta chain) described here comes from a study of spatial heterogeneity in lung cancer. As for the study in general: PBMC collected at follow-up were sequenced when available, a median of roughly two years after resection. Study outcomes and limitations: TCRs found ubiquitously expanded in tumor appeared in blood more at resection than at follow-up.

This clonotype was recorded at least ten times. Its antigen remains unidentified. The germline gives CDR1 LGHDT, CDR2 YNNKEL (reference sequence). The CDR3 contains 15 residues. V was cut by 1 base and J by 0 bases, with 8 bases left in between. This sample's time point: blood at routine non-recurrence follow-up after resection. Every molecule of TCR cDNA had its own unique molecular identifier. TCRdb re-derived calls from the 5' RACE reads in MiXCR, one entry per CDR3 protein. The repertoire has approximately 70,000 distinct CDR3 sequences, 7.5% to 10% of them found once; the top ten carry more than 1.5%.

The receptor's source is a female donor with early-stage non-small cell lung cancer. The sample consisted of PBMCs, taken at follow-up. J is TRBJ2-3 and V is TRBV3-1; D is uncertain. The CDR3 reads CASSQAEFSTDTQYF. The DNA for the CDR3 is TGTGCCAGCAGCCAAGCGGAATTCAGCACAGATACGCAGTATTTT.